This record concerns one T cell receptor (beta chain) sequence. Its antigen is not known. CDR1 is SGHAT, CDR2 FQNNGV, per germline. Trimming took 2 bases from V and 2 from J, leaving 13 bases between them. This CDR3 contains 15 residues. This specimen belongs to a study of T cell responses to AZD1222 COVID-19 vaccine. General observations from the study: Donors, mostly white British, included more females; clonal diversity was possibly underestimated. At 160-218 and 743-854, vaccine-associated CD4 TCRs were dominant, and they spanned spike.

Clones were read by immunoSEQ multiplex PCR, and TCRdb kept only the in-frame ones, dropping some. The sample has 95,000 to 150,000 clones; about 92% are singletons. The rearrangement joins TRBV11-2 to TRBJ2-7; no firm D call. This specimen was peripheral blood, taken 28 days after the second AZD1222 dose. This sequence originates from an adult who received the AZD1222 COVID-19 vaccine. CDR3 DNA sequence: TGTGCCAGCAGCTTATTTAACAAGGGCACCTACGAGCAGTACTTC. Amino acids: CASSLFNKGTYEQYF.